One sample yielded the 27 T cell receptor beta chains listed below, sequenced in a study of human thymus T cells. Generated by immunoSEQ multiplex PCR, the TCRdb table keeps only in-frame clones and is missing some. This sample carries 86,000 or so clones, roughly 97% of them seen once, and the ten largest clones take 0.031%. Surgeons resected thymus tissue during corrective heart surgery. The source material was thymus tissue. The source of these receptors is a boy under three years old with a congenital heart defect but otherwise immunologically healthy.

The J gene is TRBJ2-1, the V gene TRBV18, with D possibly TRBD2 on 5 matching bases. The V end was cut by 2 bases, the J end by 5 bases, with 10 bases between. CDR1 and CDR2 (germline): KGHSH, LQKENI. This CDR3 has 14 amino acids. CDR3 protein: CASSPTRGNNEQFF. CDR3 bases: TGTGCCAGCTCACCAACCAGAGGGAACAATGAGCAGTTCTTC.

The rearrangement uses TRBV7-6 and TRBJ2-7; D is possibly TRBD1 (6 bases). The germline gives CDR1 SGHVS, CDR2 FNYEAQ. CDR3 length: 13 amino acids. V gave up 4 bases and J gave up 3 bases, with 10 bases separating them. The DNA of the CDR3 is TGTGCCAGCAGCTCCACAGGGTTCTACGAGCAGTACTTC. Translation: CASSSTGFYEQYF.

The chain is built from TRBV19 and TRBJ2-7; D might be TRBD1 (5 bases). This CDR3 region has 15 residues. Per germline, CDR1 LNHDA and CDR2 SQIVND (reference sequence). Trimming removed 4 bases at V and 5 bases at J, with 18 bases between. CDR3 protein: CASSRQGPPRDEQYF. The CDR3 DNA follows: TGTGCCAGTAGTAGGCAGGGCCCACCGCGAGACGAGCAGTACTTC.

The J gene is TRBJ2-7, the V gene TRBV11-2; TRBD2 matches at 11 bases. The CDR3 sequence is 17 residues long. The V gene end was trimmed by 4 bases and the J gene end by 7 bases; junction bases not matched to a gene: 15. Germline CDR1 reads SGHAT; CDR2 reads FQNNGV. The CDR3 reads CASSSTRVAGGPGEQYF. The CDR3 nucleotides are TGTGCCAGCAGCTCGACCCGGGTAGCGGGAGGGCCGGGGGAGCAGTACTTC.

The chain joins TRBV2 to TRBJ1-2; 7 bases match TRBD1. Trimming took 5 bases from V and 4 from J; bases not matched to a gene: 10. CDR3 length: 15 amino acids. Germline V CDR1 and CDR2: SNHLY, FYNNEI. The CDR3, as DNA: TGTGCCAGCAGTCTAGAGACAGGGACTGGCTATGGCTACACCTTC. This sequence encodes CASSLETGTGYGYTF.

This clone was counted only a few times. The chain couples TRBV19 to TRBJ2-7, with D unresolved. Germline V gives CDR1 LNHDA, CDR2 SQIVND (reference sequence). V gave up 6 bases and J gave up 7 bases, with 10 bases separating them. The CDR3 runs 11 residues. The CDR3 DNA reads TGTGCCAGTAGACGAGCCCGGGAGCAGTACTTC. It is translated as CASRRAREQYF.

This rearrangement joins TRBV5-1 to TRBJ2-7; 8 bases are shared with TRBD2. The V gene's germline CDR1 is SGHRS and CDR2 YFSETQ. V shed 0 bases and J 1 base; nucleotides not matched to a gene: 0. This CDR3 has 14 residues. CDR3 in amino acids: CASSLERGSYEQYF. The CDR3 nucleotides are TGCGCCAGCAGCTTGGAGCGGGGGTCCTACGAGCAGTACTTC.

This chain links TRBV7-6 with TRBJ1-4, with D possibly matching TRBD1 (5 bases). Trimming left V 4 bases short and J 8 bases short, with 14 bases between. Germline CDR1 and CDR2: SGHVS and FNYEAQ. The CDR3 runs to 14 residues. CDR3 DNA sequence: TGTGCCAGCAGCTGGGGGAGGGCGCCGGAAAAACTGTTTTTT. Its protein product is CASSWGRAPEKLFF. The variable domain in full, with the rest retrieved from reference TRBV7-6 and TRBJ1-4, is GAGVSQSPRYKVTKRGQDVALRCDPISGHVSLYWYRQALGQGPEFLTYFNYEAQQDKSGLPNDRFSAERPEGSISTLTIQRTEQRDSAMYRCASSWGRAPEKLFFGSGTQLSVL.

This chain uses TRBV7-2 with TRBJ2-2, with TRBD2 as a possible D gene (5 bases). Trimming stripped 1 base from V and 4 bases from J, with 10 bases between. CDR1 is SGHTA, CDR2 FQGNSA, per germline. This CDR3 region has 15 residues. As DNA, the CDR3 is TGTGCCAGCAGCTTAGTAGCGTACGGCACCGGGGAGCTGTTTTTT. Translation gives CASSLVAYGTGELFF.

The rearrangement joins TRBV27 to TRBJ2-7, with D possibly being TRBD2 (6 bases). The CDR3 is 16 amino acids. Trimming removed 6 bases at V and 4 bases at J, with 22 bases between. Germline CDR1 is MNHEY and CDR2 is SMNVEV (reference sequence). As DNA, the CDR3 is TGTGCCAGCAGAGTTTATCGGGAGTCGGGTCCTTACGAGCAGTACTTC. Amino acid sequence: CASRVYRESGPYEQYF.

The chain combines TRBV4-1 with TRBJ1-2; 9 bases agree with TRBD1. The J segment lost 8 bases and the V segment lost 0 bases, leaving 10 bases of the junction unmatched. Germline CDR1 reads MGHRA; CDR2 reads YSYEKL. This CDR3 has 16 residues. CDR3 in amino acids: CASSQEDPGQGNGYTF. For the CDR3, the DNA is TGCGCCAGCAGCCAAGAAGACCCGGGACAGGGAAACGGCTACACCTTC.

The V call is TRBV11-3, the J call TRBJ1-1; 7 bases line up with TRBD1. Germline assignment: CDR1 SGHNT and CDR2 YENEEA. The V segment lost 0 bases and the J segment 3 bases; nucleotides outside the gene matches: 13. The CDR3 contains 18 residues. DNA of the CDR3: TGTGCCAGCAGCTTAGACGCCCGACAGGGTTGGGTGGACACTGAAGCTTTCTTT. Protein sequence: CASSLDARQGWVDTEAFF.

V and J are TRBV19 and TRBJ2-5; 8 bases line up with TRBD2. From germline, CDR1 is LNHDA and CDR2 SQIVND (reference sequence). After removal of 7 bases from V and 5 bases from J, the junction contained 9 bases not matched to a gene. This CDR3 comprises 14 residues. Here the CDR3 DNA reads TGTGCCAGTACGGGCCGGGAGGGCCTCGAGACCCAGTACTTC. Translated, it gives CASTGREGLETQYF.

The chain links TRBV7-2 to TRBJ2-1; 11 nucleotides align to TRBD2. The germline V gene has CDR1 SGHTA and CDR2 FQGNSA. The V segment lost 5 bases and the J segment 5 bases; nucleotides outside the gene matches: 5. CDR3 size: 15 residues. The CDR3 here is CASSLLAGGHNEQFF. CDR3 DNA sequence: TGTGCCAGCAGCCTCCTAGCGGGGGGCCACAATGAGCAGTTCTTC.

The chain recombines TRBV7-2 with TRBJ1-1, with unresolved D. Trimming took off 4 bases at V and 5 bases at J, with 14 bases between the two ends. This CDR3 has 14 residues. Germline assignment: CDR1 SGHTA and CDR2 FQGNSA. CDR3 sequence (DNA): TGTGCCAGCAGCTACCGTCTAAGGAGGACTGAAGCTTTCTTT. Protein sequence: CASSYRLRRTEAFF.

The chain uses TRBV2 and TRBJ2-3; D possibly matches TRBD1 or TRBD2 (5 bases each). From germline, CDR1 is SNHLY and CDR2 FYNNEI. CDR3 length: 10 amino acids. The V gene lost 8 bases and the J gene lost 11 bases, with 11 bases spanning the gap. The DNA for the CDR3 is TGTGCCAGCCCAGACAGCGGGCAGTATTTT. Translated, it gives CASPDSGQYF.

The chain has TRBV6-1 and TRBJ1-2; no clear D. Trimming removed 6 bases at V and 4 bases at J, with 12 bases between. Germline values: CDR1 MNHNS, CDR2 SASEGT. The CDR3 covers 13 residues. CDR3 amino acids: CASRNGPLYGYTF. CDR3 DNA: TGTGCCAGCAGGAACGGTCCCCTCTATGGCTACACCTTC.

The chain is built from TRBV2 and TRBJ2-5, with D tentatively TRBD2 (5 bases). Trimming stripped 6 bases from V and 0 bases from J, with 17 bases between. This CDR3 has 16 amino acids. Germline V gene data show CDR1 as SNHLY and CDR2 as FYNNEI. The CDR3 region has the DNA TGTGCCAGCAGAGACGGGCTAGGGAGAAACCAAGAGACCCAGTACTTC. Its translation is CASRDGLGRNQETQYF.

The chain links TRBV6-1 to TRBJ2-7; D is possibly TRBD1 (5 bases). The V gene's germline CDR1 is MNHNS and CDR2 SASEGT. The CDR3 runs to 15 residues. V was cut by 2 bases and J by 4 bases, with 15 bases left in between. The CDR3 nucleotides are TGTGCCAGCAGTGAAAGGTCCAGGGTGCGGTACGAGCAGTACTTC. Translating gives CASSERSRVRYEQYF.

The rearrangement links TRBV6-5 to TRBJ2-5, with D uncertain. The germline V gene encodes CDR1 MNHEY and CDR2 SVGAGI. The germline V and J ends were trimmed by 6 bases and 2 bases, with 10 bases remaining between them. The CDR3 totals 13 residues. CDR3 sequence (DNA): TGTGCCAGCAGCAGACTGGAGCAAGAGACCCAGTACTTC. Protein sequence: CASSRLEQETQYF.

This clone was seen a single time. The chain recombines TRBV5-4 with TRBJ2-1; 12 bases agree with TRBD2. This CDR3 region has 17 residues. The V segment lost 1 base and the J segment 8 bases; nucleotides outside the gene matches: 10. Germline V gene data show CDR1 as SGHNT and CDR2 as YYREEE (reference sequence). CDR3 loop: CASSLRVLAGGSHEQFF. As DNA, the CDR3 is TGTGCCAGCAGCTTGAGAGTCCTAGCGGGGGGGTCCCATGAGCAGTTCTTC.

The V gene is TRBV27, the J gene TRBJ1-1; D is unresolved. This CDR3 spans 12 amino acids. Germline values: CDR1 MNHEY, CDR2 SMNVEV (reference sequence). V lost 4 bases and J lost 2, with 5 bases in between. The chain's CDR3 is CASSSDNTEAFF. The CDR3 nucleotides read TGTGCCAGCAGTTCCGACAACACTGAAGCTTTCTTT.

This clone was observed a single time. The chain is built from TRBV14 and TRBJ1-3; D is possibly TRBD1 (6 bases). The CDR3 covers 18 residues. Germline lookup yields CDR1 SGHDN and CDR2 FVKESK. Trimming took off 0 bases at V and 4 bases at J, with 19 bases between the two ends. The CDR3 region is CASSQEGVGTLAGNTIYF. Written as DNA, the CDR3 is TGTGCCAGCAGCCAAGAAGGAGTAGGGACATTGGCCGGAAACACCATATATTTT.

The chain recombines TRBV30 with TRBJ1-1; no definite D call. Deletions cut 0 bases from V and 9 bases from J, with 23 bases between. The germline V gene has CDR1 GTSNPN and CDR2 SVGIG (reference sequence). The CDR3 covers 16 residues. CDR3 sequence reads: CAWSVDFGSLEGKAFF. DNA of the CDR3: TGTGCCTGGAGTGTAGATTTCGGCAGTCTTGAAGGGAAAGCTTTCTTT.

The V call is TRBV7-6, the J call TRBJ1-1; a weak D match, TRBD1 (6 bases). From germline, CDR1 is SGHVS and CDR2 FNYEAQ. CDR3 length: 16 amino acids. The V gene lost 1 base and the J gene lost 5 bases, with 17 bases spanning the gap. The DNA for the CDR3 is TGTGCCAGCAGCTTAGATTATGGGGGCCTGGGTACTGAAGCTTTCTTT. This sequence encodes CASSLDYGGLGTEAFF.

The chain carries TRBV9 and TRBJ2-7; no clear D gene. Between the trimmed V and J ends, which lost 3 bases and 2 bases, there was a span of 18 bases. The CDR3 is 16 residues long. Per germline, CDR1 SGDLS and CDR2 YYNGEE. The CDR3 DNA reads as TGTGCCAGCAGCGAGATCCCCTACTCTGAAACCTACGAGCAGTACTTC. Translating it yields CASSEIPYSETYEQYF.

J is TRBJ2-1 and V is TRBV5-5; 8 bases are a match to TRBD1. After removal of 0 bases from V and 8 bases from J, the junction contained 7 bases not matched to a gene. Germline values: CDR1 SGHKS, CDR2 YYEKEE (reference sequence). The CDR3 sequence is 15 residues long. The DNA of the CDR3 is TGTGCCAGCAGCTTGGAGGACAGGGTAGTCGATGAGCAGTTCTTC. Protein: CASSLEDRVVDEQFF.